This TCR beta chain derives from a study of CD4 T cells in relation to SARS-CoV-2 and coronaviruses. Study-wide results and limits: This crossreactivity analysis covered spike protein alone, no other viral proteins.

Trimming removed 6 bases from V and 0 bases from J; junction bases left unmatched: 16. In germline, CDR1 is LNHDA, CDR2 SQIVND (reference sequence). The CDR3 loop spans 20 amino acids. Repertoires were generated with immunoSEQ multiplex PCR, while TCRdb's copy carries only in-frame clones and drops some. The table has some 37,000 clones, about 80% seen once. With regard to this clone: What it recognizes is unknown.

Sequenced input: memory CD4+ T cells from PBMCs, cultured in vitro. This clonotype was sampled from an adult with COVID-19. The rearrangement links TRBV19 to TRBJ2-3; 12 bases are a match to TRBD1. Written as DNA, the CDR3 is TGTGCCAGTAGCCCCGGGACAGGGGGCTGGACTAGCGGAAGCACAGATACGCAGTATTTT. Translating gives CASSPGTGGWTSGSTDTQYF.